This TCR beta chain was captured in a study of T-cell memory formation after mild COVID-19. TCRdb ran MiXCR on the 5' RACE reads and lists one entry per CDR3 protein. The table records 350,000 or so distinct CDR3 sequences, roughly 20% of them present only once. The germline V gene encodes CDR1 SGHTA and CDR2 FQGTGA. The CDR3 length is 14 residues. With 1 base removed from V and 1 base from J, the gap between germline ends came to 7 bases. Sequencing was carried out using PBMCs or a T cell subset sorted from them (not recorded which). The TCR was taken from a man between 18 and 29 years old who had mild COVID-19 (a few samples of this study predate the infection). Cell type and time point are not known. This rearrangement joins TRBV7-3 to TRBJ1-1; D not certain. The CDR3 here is CASSLRAGNTEAFF. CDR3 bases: TGTGCCAGCAGCTTAAGGGCTGGGAACACTGAAGCTTTCTTT. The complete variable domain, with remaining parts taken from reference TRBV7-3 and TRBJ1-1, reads GAGVSQTPSNKVTEKGKYVELRCDPISGHTALYWYRQSLGQGPEFLIYFQGTGAADDSGLPNDRFFAVRPEGSVSTLKIQRTERGDSAVYLCASSLRAGNTEAFFGQGTRLTVV.